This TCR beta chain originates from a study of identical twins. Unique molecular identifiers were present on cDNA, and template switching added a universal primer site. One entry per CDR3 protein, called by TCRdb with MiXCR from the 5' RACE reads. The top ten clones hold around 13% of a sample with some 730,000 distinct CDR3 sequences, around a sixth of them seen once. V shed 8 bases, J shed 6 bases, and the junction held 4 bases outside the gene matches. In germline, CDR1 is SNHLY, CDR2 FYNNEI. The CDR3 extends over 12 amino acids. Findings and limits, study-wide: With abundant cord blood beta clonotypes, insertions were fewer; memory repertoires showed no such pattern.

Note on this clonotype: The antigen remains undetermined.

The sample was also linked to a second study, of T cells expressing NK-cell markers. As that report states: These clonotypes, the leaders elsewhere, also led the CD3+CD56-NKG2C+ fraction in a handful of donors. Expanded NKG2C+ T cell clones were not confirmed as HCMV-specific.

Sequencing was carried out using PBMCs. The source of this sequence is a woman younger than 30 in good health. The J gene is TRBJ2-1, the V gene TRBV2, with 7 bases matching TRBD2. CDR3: CASPGLPNEQFF. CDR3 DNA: TGTGCCAGCCCGGGACTACCCAATGAGCAGTTCTTC.